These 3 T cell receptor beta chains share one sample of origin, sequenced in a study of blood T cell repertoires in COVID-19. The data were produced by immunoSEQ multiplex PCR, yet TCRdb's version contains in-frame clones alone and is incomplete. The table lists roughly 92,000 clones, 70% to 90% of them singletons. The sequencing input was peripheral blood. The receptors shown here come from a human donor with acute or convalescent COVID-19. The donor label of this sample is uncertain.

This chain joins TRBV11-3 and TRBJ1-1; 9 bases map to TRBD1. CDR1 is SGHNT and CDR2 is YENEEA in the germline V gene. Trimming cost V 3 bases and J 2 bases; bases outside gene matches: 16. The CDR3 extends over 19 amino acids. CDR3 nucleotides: TGTGCCAGCAGCTTGGGACAGGGTAGGGTGGATGCCTTAAACACTGAAGCTTTCTTT. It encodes CASSLGQGRVDALNTEAFF.

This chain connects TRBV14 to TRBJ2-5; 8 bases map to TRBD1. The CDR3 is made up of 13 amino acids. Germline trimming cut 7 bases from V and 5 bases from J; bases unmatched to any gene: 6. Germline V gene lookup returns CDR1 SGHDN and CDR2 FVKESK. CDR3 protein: CASTRQGSETQYF. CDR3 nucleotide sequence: TGTGCCAGCACCCGACAGGGGAGCGAGACCCAGTACTTC.

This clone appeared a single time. The CDR3 region is CASSSRASGENEQFF. CDR3 nucleotides: TGTGCCAGCAGCTCACGGGCTAGCGGGGAGAATGAGCAGTTCTTC. V usage is TRBV7-2 and J usage is TRBJ2-1; the match to TRBD2 covers 9 bases. Germline assignment: CDR1 SGHTA and CDR2 FQGNSA. The CDR3 has 15 residues. Losses at the gene ends were 4 bases for V and 7 bases for J; bases not matched to a gene: 8.